These 27 T cell receptor beta chains originate from one sample sequenced in a study of T-cell reconstitution after alpha-beta-depleted transplantation in children. Unique molecular identifiers were used in preparing the TCRbeta library. One entry per CDR3 protein, called by TCRdb with MiXCR from the PCR reads. Of around 600,000 distinct CDR3 sequences in the sample, approximately 17% were seen once. The source material was PBMCs from the stem cell graft donor, sampled from the stem cell graft. These receptors were taken from a human donor who donated a stem cell graft to a child with acute myeloid leukemia.

V gene TRBV5-1 combines with J gene TRBJ2-6, with unresolved D. Trimming pared 6 bases from V and 5 bases from J, leaving 12 bases between. The CDR3 is 14 amino acids. Germline lookup yields CDR1 SGHRS and CDR2 YFSETQ. Here the CDR3 reads CASKPSVRANVLTF. The DNA of the CDR3 is TGCGCCAGCAAACCAAGTGTAAGGGCCAACGTCCTGACTTTC.

This clonotype was recorded a few times. V is TRBV29-1 and J is TRBJ1-1; 7 bases map to TRBD1. The trim removed 5 bases at V and 4 bases at J, leaving 7 bases unmatched. Germline V gene data show CDR1 as SQVTM and CDR2 as ANQGSEA. The CDR3 consists of 13 residues. The chain's CDR3 is CSVTGVLGTEAFF. The CDR3 DNA sequence: TGCAGCGTTACAGGGGTTTTGGGCACTGAAGCTTTCTTT.

The rearrangement links TRBV7-9 to TRBJ2-7; TRBD1 is a possible D gene (7 bases). V was trimmed by 1 base and J by 0 bases, leaving 13 bases between them. The V gene's germline CDR1 is SEHNR and CDR2 FQNEAQ (reference sequence). The CDR3 has 16 residues. CDR3 region: CASSLGTRDSSYEQYV. CDR3 nucleotides: TGTGCCAGCAGCTTAGGGACGCGGGACAGCTCCTACGAGCAGTACGTC.

Only a few counts were recorded for this clonotype. The rearrangement joins TRBV5-1 to TRBJ2-3; 9 bases line up with TRBD2. The CDR3 runs to 15 residues. Looked up from germline, CDR1 is SGHRS and CDR2 is YFSETQ. J lost 3 bases, V lost 1 base, and 3 bases had no gene match. CDR3 amino acids: CASSLRAGGTDTQYF. CDR3 bases: TGCGCCAGCAGCTTGAGAGCGGGGGGAACAGATACGCAGTATTTT.

The rearrangement joins TRBV20-1 to TRBJ2-5; 12 nucleotides line up with TRBD2. Germline trimming cut 6 bases from V and 7 bases from J; bases unmatched to any gene: 18. This CDR3 spans 17 amino acids. Germline V CDR1 and CDR2: DFQATT, SNEGSKA (reference sequence). The CDR3 sequence is CSAQEQTTSGGWRTQYF. CDR3 in DNA: TGCAGTGCCCAAGAGCAAACCACTAGCGGGGGGTGGCGGACCCAGTACTTC.

DNA for the CDR3: TGCGCCAGCAGTGATCCAGGAACCGGGGAGCTGTTTTTT. Its translation: CASSDPGTGELFF. The V and J genes are TRBV10-1 and TRBJ2-2; D not resolved. The V gene lost 3 bases and the J gene lost 5 bases, with 7 bases spanning the gap. The CDR3 covers 13 residues. Germline CDR1 reads WNHNN; CDR2 reads SYGVQD (reference sequence).

This clonotype was seen many times. This rearrangement joins TRBV7-2 to TRBJ1-5, with D hard to call. The germline gives CDR1 SGHTA, CDR2 FQGNSA. V shed 1 base and J shed 2 bases, with 9 bases lying between them. The CDR3 runs to 15 residues. CDR3 region: CASSLVGQGNQPQHF. DNA for the CDR3: TGTGCCAGCAGCTTAGTCGGGCAGGGCAATCAGCCCCAGCATTTT. The entire variable domain, with the rest obtained from reference TRBV7-2 and TRBJ1-5, is as follows: GAGVSQSPSNKVTEKGKDVELRCDPISGHTALYWYRQSLGQGLEFLIYFQGNSAPDKSGLPSDRFSAERTGGSVSTLTIQRTQQEDSAVYLCASSLVGQGNQPQHFGDGTRLSIL.

In its sample, this clonotype was seen many times. The chain uses TRBV4-2 and TRBJ1-4; maybe TRBD1 (6 bases). The CDR3 length is 13 residues. The V end lost 6 bases, the J end lost 8 bases, and 13 bases lay between the germline ends. CDR1 LGHNA and CDR2 YNFKEQ come from the germline V gene. The DNA for the CDR3 is TGTGCCAGCAGTCCTACAGGGAAGGAAAAACTGTTTTTT. It codes for CASSPTGKEKLFF.

The chain has TRBV12-3 or TRBV12-4 and TRBJ2-7; D uncertain. There are 13 residues in the CDR3. Deletions cut 6 bases from V and 0 bases from J, with 9 bases between. CDR3 in amino acids: CASSPWGSYEQYV. The CDR3 region has the DNA TGTGCCAGCAGCCCCTGGGGCTCCTACGAGCAGTACGTC.

The J gene is TRBJ2-2, the V gene TRBV4-2; 11 bases line up with TRBD2. Germline loops: CDR1 LGHNA, CDR2 YNFKEQ. The ends lost 1 base at V and 4 bases at J; junction bases unmatched: 11. The CDR3 totals 19 residues. Here the CDR3 reads CASSQATSGVRGGTGELFF. The CDR3 nucleotides are TGTGCCAGCAGCCAAGCGACTAGCGGGGTTAGGGGAGGCACCGGGGAGCTGTTTTTT.

This clonotype came up many times. The chain has TRBV12-3 or TRBV12-4 and TRBJ2-1; no reliable D call. V gave up 5 bases and J gave up 0 bases, with 11 bases separating them. The CDR3 sequence is 15 residues long. The chain's CDR3 is CASSPSHNSYNEQFF. In DNA form, the CDR3 reads TGTGCCAGCAGTCCTTCACATAACTCCTACAATGAGCAGTTCTTC.

V and J are TRBV9 and TRBJ1-2, with 9 positions matching TRBD1. With V trimmed by 7 bases and J by 2 bases, 9 bases remained unmatched. The germline gives CDR1 SGDLS, CDR2 YYNGEE. The length of the CDR3 is 15 residues. CDR3 nucleotides: TGTGCCAGCCAATCCTCCGGGACAGGGAACTATGGCTACACCTTC. It specifies CASQSSGTGNYGYTF.

V gene TRBV20-1 combines with J gene TRBJ2-1, with D hard to call. The V end was cut by 3 bases, the J end by 3 bases, with 12 bases between. The CDR3 has 14 amino acids. The germline gives CDR1 DFQATT, CDR2 SNEGSKA (reference sequence). The CDR3 is CSASSPNYYNEQFF. CDR3 in DNA: TGCAGTGCTAGTAGTCCAAACTACTACAATGAGCAGTTCTTC.

The table lists this clonotype with many counts. The rearrangement uses TRBV5-1 and TRBJ2-3; 14 nucleotides line up with TRBD2. CDR3 length equals 16 residues. V lost 1 base and J lost 5; bases outside the gene matches: 3. Germline values: CDR1 SGHRS, CDR2 YFSETQ. CDR3 residues: CASSLTGLAGEDTQYF. CDR3 nucleotide sequence: TGCGCCAGCAGCTTGACGGGACTAGCGGGGGAAGATACGCAGTATTTT.

With regard to this clonotype: This may be a read error, as it is one base from a much larger clone. The V and J genes are TRBV20-1 and TRBJ2-1; D is ambiguous. From germline, CDR1 is DFQATT and CDR2 SNEGSKA (reference sequence). The CDR3 consists of 15 residues. CDR3 coding DNA: TGCAGTGCTAGCGGTTTCGGGCCAAATTACAATGAGCATTTCTTC. Translating it yields CSASGFGPNYNEHFF.

This clonotype was observed many times. The genes are TRBV29-1 and TRBJ1-1; 7 bases line up with TRBD1. The CDR3 covers 13 residues. Per the germline V gene, CDR1 is SQVTM and CDR2 is ANQGSEA. The junction had 4 bases not matched to a gene; V was cut back by 5 bases and J by 1 base. CDR3 nucleotides: TGCAGCGTTTGGGACAGAGGGAACACTGAAGCTTTCTTT. It encodes CSVWDRGNTEAFF. Full variable domain (rest looked up from reference TRBV29-1 and TRBJ1-1): SAVISQKPSRDICQRGTSLTIQCQVDSQVTMMFWYRQQPGQSLTLIATANQGSEATYESGFVIDKFPISRPNLTFSTLTVSNMSPEDSSIYLCSVWDRGNTEAFFGQGTRLTVV.

This clonotype was detected ten times or more. The chain links TRBV7-2 to TRBJ1-1, with D unclear. CDR3 size: 14 residues. Trimming stripped 1 base from V and 4 bases from J, with 10 bases between. Germline loops: CDR1 SGHTA, CDR2 FQGNSA. DNA for the CDR3: TGTGCCAGCAGCTTAGGTGGGTTAGGCACTGAAGCTTTCTTT. It encodes CASSLGGLGTEAFF. The whole variable domain, filled in from reference TRBV7-2 and TRBJ1-1, reads GAGVSQSPSNKVTEKGKDVELRCDPISGHTALYWYRQSLGQGLEFLIYFQGNSAPDKSGLPSDRFSAERTGGSVSTLTIQRTQQEDSAVYLCASSLGGLGTEAFFGQGTRLTVV.

The CDR3 reads CASSKGEETGAIRTGELFF. The CDR3 DNA reads TGTGCCAGCAGCAAAGGAGAGGAGACAGGGGCGATACGGACCGGGGAGCTGTTTTTT. The rearrangement joins TRBV21-1 to TRBJ2-2; the table's D call, TRBD1, was not checked against the DNA. TRBV21-1 represents a pseudogene. CDR3 size: 19 residues.

This clonotype was detected many times. The V and J genes are TRBV20-1 and TRBJ1-5; no firm D call. The CDR3 contains 13 residues. Germline assignment: CDR1 DFQATT and CDR2 SNEGSKA (reference sequence). The ends were cut back, 5 bases at V and 4 bases at J, with 12 bases in the middle. CDR3 sequence: CSAHSRTNQPQHF. The CDR3 DNA is TGCAGTGCTCATAGCCGGACGAATCAGCCCCAGCATTTT.

Note on this clonotype: A much larger clone is a single base away; this may be a read error. The CDR3 loop is CSSSIGQGYEQYV. In DNA form, the CDR3 reads TGCTCCAGCAGCATCGGACAGGGCTACGAGCAGTACGTC. The chain joins TRBV5-1 to TRBJ2-7; 8 nucleotides line up with TRBD1. The CDR3 extends over 13 amino acids. Germline V gene sequence: CDR1 SGHRS, CDR2 YFSETQ.

The chain carries TRBV9 and TRBJ1-2, with 10 nucleotides matching TRBD1. CDR1 and CDR2 from the germline V gene are SGDLS and YYNGEE. The trim removed 5 bases at V and 3 bases at J, leaving 10 bases unmatched. CDR3 length equals 16 residues. The CDR3 nucleotides are TGTGCCAGCAGTGACAAGACAGGGGGCCTTGACTATGGCTACACCTTC. Amino acid sequence: CASSDKTGGLDYGYTF.

At least ten counts were recorded for this clonotype. A junction boundary mismatches the germline segment, possibly from a read error. The chain has TRBV20-1 and TRBJ2-3; 10 positions agree with TRBD2. Germline V gene data show CDR1 as DFQATT and CDR2 as SNEGSKA (reference sequence). The CDR3 contains 14 residues. The CDR3 here is CSARAGGATDTQYF. Here the CDR3 DNA reads TGCAGTGCAAGAGCGGGGGGGGCCACAGATACGCAGTATTTT.

CDR3 coding DNA: TGTGCCAGCAGCTCCGAAGGTTGGACACCTAAATACGAGCAGTACTTC. It translates to CASSSEGWTPKYEQYF. The J gene is TRBJ2-7, the V gene TRBV7-2; D perhaps matches TRBD1 (5 bases). The CDR3 sequence is 16 residues long. Trimming pared 4 bases from V and 4 bases from J, leaving 20 bases between. Germline loops: CDR1 SGHTA, CDR2 FQGNSA.

The CDR3 DNA is TGTGCCAGCACGGACAGTCACTATGGCTACACCTTC. It codes for CASTDSHYGYTF. The chain joins TRBV6-2 or TRBV6-3 to TRBJ1-2; D possibly corresponds to TRBD1 (6 bases). Trimming stripped 7 bases from V and 3 bases from J, with 9 bases between. The CDR3 length is 12 residues. Germline CDR1 is MNHEY and CDR2 is SVGEGT.

V is TRBV28 and J is TRBJ1-5; no firm D call. CDR3 size: 13 residues. V lost 6 bases, J lost 4 bases, and 10 bases lay in between. CDR1 and CDR2 from the germline V gene are MDHEN and SYDVKM. This chain's CDR3 is CASRQSGNQPQHF. As DNA, the CDR3 is TGTGCCAGCAGGCAATCGGGAAATCAGCCCCAGCATTTT. The full variable domain, with the rest looked up from reference TRBV28 and TRBJ1-5, is DVKVTQSSRYLVKRTGEKVFLECVQDMDHENMFWYRQDPGLGLRLIYFSYDVKMKEKGDIPEGYSVSREKKERFSLILESASTNQTSMYLCASRQSGNQPQHFGDGTRLSIL.

The V gene is TRBV6-1, the J gene TRBJ1-5; D not resolved. The germline V gene has CDR1 MNHNS and CDR2 SASEGT. The V and J ends lost 9 bases and 1 base respectively, with 13 bases between them. The CDR3 is 14 residues long. The DNA for the CDR3 is TGTGCCAGTCGGCAGCACGTGAGCAATCAGCCCCAGCATTTT. Amino acid sequence: CASRQHVSNQPQHF.

Comments on this clonotype: With a much larger clone just one base away, this may be a read error. The rearrangement links TRBV5-1 to TRBJ2-1; 8 bases are a match to TRBD1. Germline loops: CDR1 SGHRS, CDR2 YFSETQ. The CDR3 totals 17 residues. Trimming took 3 bases from V and 3 from J; bases not matched to a gene: 11. The CDR3 nucleotides are TGCGCCAGCAGCTCGACAGGGGTCGCAGTGTTCTACAATGAGCAGTTCTTC. Translation gives CASSSTGVAVFYNEQFF.